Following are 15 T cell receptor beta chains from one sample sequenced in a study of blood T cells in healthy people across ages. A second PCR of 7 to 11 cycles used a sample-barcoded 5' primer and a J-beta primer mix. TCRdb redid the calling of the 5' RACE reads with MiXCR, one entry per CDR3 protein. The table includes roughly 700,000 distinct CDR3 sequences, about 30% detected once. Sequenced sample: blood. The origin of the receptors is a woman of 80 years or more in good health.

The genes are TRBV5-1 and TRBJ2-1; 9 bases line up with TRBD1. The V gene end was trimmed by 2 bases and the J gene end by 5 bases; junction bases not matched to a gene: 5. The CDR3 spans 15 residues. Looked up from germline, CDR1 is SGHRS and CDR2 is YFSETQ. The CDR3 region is CASSFPGQGDNEQFF. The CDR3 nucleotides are TGCGCCAGCAGCTTTCCGGGACAGGGTGACAATGAGCAGTTCTTC.

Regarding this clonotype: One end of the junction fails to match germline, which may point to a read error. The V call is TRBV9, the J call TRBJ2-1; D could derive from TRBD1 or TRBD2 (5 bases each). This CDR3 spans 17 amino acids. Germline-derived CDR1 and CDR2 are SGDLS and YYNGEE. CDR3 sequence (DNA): TGTGTCAGCAGCGTCCAATCGGGGCTCCCGAAGTACAATGAGCAGTTCTTC. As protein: CVSSVQSGLPKYNEQFF. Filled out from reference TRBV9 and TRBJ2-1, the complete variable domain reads DSGVTQTPKHLITATGQRVTLRCSPRSGDLSVYWYQQSLDQGLQFLIQYYNGEERAKGNILERFSAQQFPDLHSELNLSSLELGDSALYFCVSSVQSGLPKYNEQFFGPGTRLTVL.

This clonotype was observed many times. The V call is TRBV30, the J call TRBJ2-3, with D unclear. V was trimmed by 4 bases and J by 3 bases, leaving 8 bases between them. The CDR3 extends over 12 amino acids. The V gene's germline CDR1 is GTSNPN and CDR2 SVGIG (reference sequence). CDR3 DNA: TGTGCCTGGAATGGGGTGACAGATACGCAGTATTTT. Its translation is CAWNGVTDTQYF.

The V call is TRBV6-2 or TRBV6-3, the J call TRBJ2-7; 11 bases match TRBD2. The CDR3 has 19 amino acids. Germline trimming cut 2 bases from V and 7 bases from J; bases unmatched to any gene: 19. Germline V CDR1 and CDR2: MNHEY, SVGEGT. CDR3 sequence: CASSYSLAGGSSSYNEQYF. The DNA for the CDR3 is TGTGCCAGCAGTTACAGTCTAGCGGGGGGCTCAAGCTCCTACAATGAGCAGTACTTC.

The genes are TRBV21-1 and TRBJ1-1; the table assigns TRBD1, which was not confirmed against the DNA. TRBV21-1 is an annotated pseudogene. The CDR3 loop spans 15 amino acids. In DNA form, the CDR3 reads TGTGCCAGCAGCAAAGCGGTAAGGGGTTGCGCTGAAGCTTTCTTT. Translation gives CASSKAVRGCAEAFF.

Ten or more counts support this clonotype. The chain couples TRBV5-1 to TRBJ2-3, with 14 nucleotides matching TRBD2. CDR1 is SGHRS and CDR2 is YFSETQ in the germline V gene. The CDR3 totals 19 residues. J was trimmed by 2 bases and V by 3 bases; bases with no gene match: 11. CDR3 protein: CASSSGLAGGRRDTDTQYF. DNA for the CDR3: TGCGCCAGCAGCTCTGGACTAGCGGGGGGCCGAAGGGACACAGATACGCAGTATTTT.

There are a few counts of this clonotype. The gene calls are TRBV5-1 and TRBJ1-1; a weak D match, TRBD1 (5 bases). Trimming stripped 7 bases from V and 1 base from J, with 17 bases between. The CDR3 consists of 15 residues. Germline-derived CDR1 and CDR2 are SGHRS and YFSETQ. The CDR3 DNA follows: TGCGCCAGCGGGCCTACAAGGGGATCGAACACTGAAGCTTTCTTT. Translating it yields CASGPTRGSNTEAFF.

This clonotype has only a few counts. CDR3 nucleotide sequence: TGTGCCAGCAGTTACGGGACAGGGGGCACCGGGGAGCTGTTTTTT. Translation gives CASSYGTGGTGELFF. The chain uses TRBV6-2 or TRBV6-3 and TRBJ2-2; the match to TRBD1 covers 11 bases. J gave up 4 bases and V 2 bases, and 0 bases lay outside the gene matches. This CDR3 is built from 15 residues. Germline CDR1 and CDR2: MNHEY and SVGEGT.

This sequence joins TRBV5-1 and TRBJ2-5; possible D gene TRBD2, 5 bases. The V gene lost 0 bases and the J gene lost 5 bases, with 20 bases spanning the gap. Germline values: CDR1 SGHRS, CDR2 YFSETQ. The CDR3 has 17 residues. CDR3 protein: CASSLAVWLERRETQYF. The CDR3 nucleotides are TGCGCCAGCAGCTTGGCAGTTTGGCTTGAAAGGAGGGAGACCCAGTACTTC.

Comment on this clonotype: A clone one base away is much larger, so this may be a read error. CDR3 region: CASRTSGGPGSTQYF. Written as DNA, the CDR3 is TGCGCCAGCAGAACTAGCGGGGGGCCGGGAAGTACGCAGTATTTT. V gene TRBV10-2 combines with J gene TRBJ2-3; TRBD2 aligns across 12 bases. V lost 6 bases and J lost 8; bases outside the gene matches: 9. The CDR3 totals 15 residues. The germline gives CDR1 WSHSY, CDR2 SAAADI.

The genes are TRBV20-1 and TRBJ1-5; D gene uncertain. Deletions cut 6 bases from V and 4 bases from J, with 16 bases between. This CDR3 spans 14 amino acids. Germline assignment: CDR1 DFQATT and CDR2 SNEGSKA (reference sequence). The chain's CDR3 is CSAGPSPGNQPQHF. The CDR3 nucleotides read TGCAGTGCGGGTCCCTCTCCAGGAAATCAGCCCCAGCATTTT.

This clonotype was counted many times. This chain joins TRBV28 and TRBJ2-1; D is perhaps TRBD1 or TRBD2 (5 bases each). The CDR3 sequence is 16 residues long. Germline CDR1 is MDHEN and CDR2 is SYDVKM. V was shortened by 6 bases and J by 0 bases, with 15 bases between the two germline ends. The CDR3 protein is CASRPVWGISYNEQFF. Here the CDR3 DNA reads TGTGCCAGCAGACCAGTATGGGGGATCTCCTACAATGAGCAGTTCTTC.

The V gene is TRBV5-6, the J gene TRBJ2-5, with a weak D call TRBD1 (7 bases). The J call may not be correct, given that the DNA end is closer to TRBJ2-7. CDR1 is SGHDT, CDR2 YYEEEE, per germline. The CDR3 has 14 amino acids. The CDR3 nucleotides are TGTGCCTCACGTATACGCGGGACAGACTACGAGCAGTACTTC. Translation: CASRIRGTDYEQYF.

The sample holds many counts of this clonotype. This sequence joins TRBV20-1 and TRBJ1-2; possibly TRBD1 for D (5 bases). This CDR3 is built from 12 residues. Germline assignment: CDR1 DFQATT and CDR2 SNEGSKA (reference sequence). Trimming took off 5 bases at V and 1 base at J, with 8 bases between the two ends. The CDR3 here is CSADSFNYGYTF. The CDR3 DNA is TGCAGTGCTGACAGTTTTAACTATGGCTACACCTTC.

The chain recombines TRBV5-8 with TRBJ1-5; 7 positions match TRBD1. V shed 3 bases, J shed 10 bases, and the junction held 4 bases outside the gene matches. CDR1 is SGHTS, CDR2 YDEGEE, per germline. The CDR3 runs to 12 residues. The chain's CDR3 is CASSYRDRPQHF. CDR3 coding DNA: TGTGCCAGCAGCTACCGGGACAGACCCCAGCATTTT.